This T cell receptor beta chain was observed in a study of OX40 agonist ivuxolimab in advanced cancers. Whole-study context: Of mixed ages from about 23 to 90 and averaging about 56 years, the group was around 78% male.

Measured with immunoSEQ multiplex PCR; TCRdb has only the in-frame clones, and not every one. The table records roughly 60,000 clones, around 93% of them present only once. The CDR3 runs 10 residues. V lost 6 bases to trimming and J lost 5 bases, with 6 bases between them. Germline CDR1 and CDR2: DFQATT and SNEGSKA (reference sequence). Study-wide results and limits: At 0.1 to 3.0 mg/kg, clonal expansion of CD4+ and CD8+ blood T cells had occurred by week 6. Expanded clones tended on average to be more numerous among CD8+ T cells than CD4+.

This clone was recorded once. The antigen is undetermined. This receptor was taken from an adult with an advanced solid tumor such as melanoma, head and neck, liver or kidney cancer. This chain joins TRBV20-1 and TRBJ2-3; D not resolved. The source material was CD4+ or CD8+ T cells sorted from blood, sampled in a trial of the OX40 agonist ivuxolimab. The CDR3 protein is CSALEDTQYF. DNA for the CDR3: TGCAGTGCCTTAGAAGATACGCAGTATTTT.